One sample yielded the 30 T cell receptor beta chains listed below, sequenced in a study of tissue T cells after allogeneic stem cell transplantation. Repertoires were generated with immunoSEQ multiplex PCR, while TCRdb's copy carries only in-frame clones and drops some. The repertoire consists of around 6,800 clones, with around 72% occurring once and the leading ten covering about 14%. This sample comprised skin, obtained at autopsy. The source is a male patient over 55 with steroid-refractory graft-versus-host disease after an allogeneic stem cell transplant. Some T cells may have come from the graft donor.

The chain combines TRBV2 with TRBJ2-7; perhaps TRBD2 as D (6 bases). The V gene's germline CDR1 is SNHLY and CDR2 FYNNEI. This CDR3 is 14 amino acids long. V was trimmed by 9 bases and J by 1 base, leaving 16 bases between them. The CDR3, as DNA: TGTGCCAGGGCTACCTCGGAGGGTTCCTACGAGCAGTACTTC. Residues: CARATSEGSYEQYF.

The chain is built from TRBV5-1 and TRBJ2-3, with 10 positions matching TRBD2. V lost 4 bases, J lost 4 bases, and 6 bases stayed unmatched. In germline, CDR1 is SGHRS, CDR2 YFSETQ. The CDR3 is 15 amino acids. CDR3: CASSPGTSVSDTQYF. In DNA form, the CDR3 reads TGCGCCAGCAGCCCGGGGACTAGCGTTTCAGATACGCAGTATTTT.

The CDR3 DNA reads as TGTGCCAGCAGTTACTTCCCCACTTACGAGCAGTACTTC. This encodes CASSYFPTYEQYF. This chain joins TRBV6-2 or TRBV6-3 and TRBJ2-7, with unresolved D. V was shortened by 1 base and J by 4 bases, with 8 bases between the two germline ends. Germline-derived CDR1 and CDR2 are MNHEY and SVGEGT. There are 13 residues in the CDR3.

V and J are TRBV12-3 or TRBV12-4 and TRBJ1-1; D is unclear. The V and J ends lost 6 bases and 6 bases respectively, with 14 bases between them. The CDR3 is made up of 13 amino acids. CDR3 nucleotide sequence: TGTGCCAGCAGACCGGCCCGGAGGGCTGAAGCTTTCTTT. Its translation: CASRPARRAEAFF.

CDR3 region: CASSQVYLWDSKETQYF. Written as DNA, the CDR3 is TGTGCCAGCAGCCAAGTATACCTTTGGGACAGTAAAGAGACCCAGTACTTC. This chain uses TRBV4-2 with TRBJ2-5; 7 bases fit TRBD1. The CDR3 covers 17 residues. The junction had 11 bases not matched to a gene; V was cut back by 1 base and J by 3 bases. Germline V gene data show CDR1 as LGHNA and CDR2 as YNFKEQ.

V usage is TRBV28 and J usage is TRBJ1-1, with D hard to call. Deletions cut 5 bases from V and 5 bases from J, with 15 bases between. The CDR3 contains 14 residues. Germline V gene lookup returns CDR1 MDHEN and CDR2 SYDVKM. The CDR3 region is CASSAISRLTEAFF. The CDR3 DNA sequence: TGTGCCAGCAGTGCCATTTCCCGCTTGACTGAAGCTTTCTTT.

The chain has TRBV10-3 and TRBJ2-2, with no clear D. Deletions cut 8 bases from V and 4 bases from J, with 8 bases between. The CDR3 covers 12 residues. The germline CDR1 and CDR2 sequences are ENHRY and SYGVKD. The chain's CDR3 is CAIFVITGELFF. The CDR3 coding sequence is TGTGCCATCTTTGTCATCACCGGGGAGCTGTTTTTT.

This clone was counted only a few times. This chain links TRBV28 with TRBJ1-2; D is possibly TRBD1 (5 bases). The germline CDR1 and CDR2 sequences are MDHEN and SYDVKM. V dropped 7 bases and J dropped 8 bases, with 26 bases sitting between them. The length of the CDR3 is 16 residues. The DNA of the CDR3 is TGTGCCAGCACCCCCGCCCCCGACGGGTTTACAGGAGGCTACACCTTC. Its translation is CASTPAPDGFTGGYTF.

Relative to its sample, this clone is large (0.1 to 1%). The CDR3 DNA reads TGTGCCACCAGTGATCCCGGGACAGGGGGTGGCTACACCTTC. This translates into CATSDPGTGGGYTF. This chain links TRBV24-1 with TRBJ1-2; 11 nucleotides line up with TRBD1. CDR1 and CDR2 from the germline V gene are KGHDR and SFDVKD. The CDR3 spans 14 residues. The ends lost 3 bases at V and 7 bases at J; junction bases unmatched: 3.

The chain carries TRBV7-9 and TRBJ2-1; the D is unclear. The CDR3 runs to 16 residues. Germline CDR1 is SEHNR and CDR2 is FQNEAQ (reference sequence). V shed 5 bases and J shed 0 bases, with 14 bases lying between them. CDR3 DNA: TGTGCCAGCAGCCCCGGAGTTCTAAGCTCCTACAATGAGCAGTTCTTC. It yields the protein CASSPGVLSSYNEQFF.

The V and J genes are TRBV29-1 and TRBJ1-2, with D uncertain. V gave up 5 bases and J gave up 0 bases, with 10 bases separating them. CDR3 length equals 13 residues. The germline CDR1 and CDR2 sequences are SQVTM and ANQGSEA. CDR3 in amino acids: CSVKSGANYGYTF. The CDR3 DNA reads TGCAGCGTTAAATCCGGGGCTAACTATGGCTACACCTTC.

The V call is TRBV10-3, the J call TRBJ1-4; D unclear. CDR1 is ENHRY, CDR2 SYGVKD, per germline. The CDR3 contains 17 residues. Trimming pared 6 bases from V and 0 bases from J, leaving 17 bases between. The CDR3, as DNA: TGTGCCATCAGCCCCGGACTGGGAGTTGCAACTAATGAAAAACTGTTTTTT. Protein sequence: CAISPGLGVATNEKLFF.

CDR3 residues: CASSWGTVNTEAFF. As DNA, the CDR3 is TGTGCCAGCAGTTGGGGGACGGTGAACACTGAAGCTTTCTTT. V gene TRBV6-5 combines with J gene TRBJ1-1; tentative D call: TRBD1 (5 bases). CDR1 MNHEY and CDR2 SVGAGI come from the germline V gene. The CDR3 contains 14 residues. The V end was cut by 4 bases, the J end by 0 bases, with 9 bases between.

This clone was counted a few times. The chain joins TRBV13 to TRBJ2-1; 7 bases are a match to TRBD1. The CDR3 covers 14 residues. From germline, CDR1 is PRHDT and CDR2 FYEKMQ (reference sequence). Trimming took 0 bases from V and 6 from J; bases not matched to a gene: 2. CDR3 in DNA: TGTGCCAGCAGCTTAGGGACAGGGAGCAATGAGCAGTTCTTC. The encoded protein is CASSLGTGSNEQFF. Complete variable domain (other parts from reference TRBV13 and TRBJ2-1): AAGVIQSPRHLIKEKRETATLKCYPIPRHDTVYWYQQGPGQDPQFLISFYEKMQSDKGSIPDRFSAQQFSDYHSELNMSSLELGDSALYFCASSLGTGSNEQFFGPGTRLTVL.

CDR3 in DNA: TGTGCCACCAGTGAACCAGCGGGGGGCGCCGGGGAGCTGTTTTTT. Encoded protein: CATSEPAGGAGELFF. The genes are TRBV24-1 and TRBJ2-2, with 9 bases lining up with TRBD2. J lost 6 bases, V lost 4 bases, and 5 bases had no gene match. The CDR3 is made up of 15 amino acids. Per germline, CDR1 KGHDR and CDR2 SFDVKD.

The V call is TRBV7-6, the J call TRBJ1-2; no firm D call. The CDR3 sequence is 13 residues long. V shed 3 bases and J shed 6 bases, with 11 bases lying between them. The germline gives CDR1 SGHVS, CDR2 FNYEAQ. CDR3 nucleotide sequence: TGTGCCAGCAGCTTTTGGCCCGGGCATGGCTACACCTTC. It encodes CASSFWPGHGYTF.

CDR3 coding DNA: TGTGCCAGTAGCACTCGACAGGGGATAGGATCAACCGAAAAACTGTTTTTT. Translating it yields CASSTRQGIGSTEKLFF. The chain has TRBV19 and TRBJ1-4; 8 nucleotides agree with TRBD1. CDR1 is LNHDA and CDR2 is SQIVND in the germline V gene (reference sequence). With V trimmed by 6 bases and J by 8 bases, 17 bases remained unmatched. CDR3 length: 17 amino acids.

The chain combines TRBV5-1 with TRBJ2-5; TRBD2 agrees at 7 bases. The V gene's germline CDR1 is SGHRS and CDR2 YFSETQ. J was trimmed by 2 bases and V by 0 bases; bases with no gene match: 1. The CDR3 is 14 residues long. CDR3 loop: CASSLGAGQETQYF. Here the CDR3 DNA reads TGCGCCAGCAGCTTGGGAGCGGGGCAAGAGACCCAGTACTTC.

This chain links TRBV4-1 with TRBJ1-1, with D maybe TRBD1 (5 bases). Germline CDR1 MGHRA, CDR2 YSYEKL. V dropped 1 base and J dropped 6 bases, with 15 bases sitting between them. The CDR3 length is 15 residues. CDR3 bases: TGCGCCAGCAGCCAAGGGTTCGGGGCCAAGTCTGAAGCTTTCTTT. This translates into CASSQGFGAKSEAFF.

This chain connects TRBV28 to TRBJ2-5, with 9 positions matching TRBD1. Germline V gene sequence: CDR1 MDHEN, CDR2 SYDVKM. With 2 bases clipped from V and 2 bases from J, the junction kept 9 bases outside the gene matches. The CDR3 loop spans 17 amino acids. CDR3 sequence reads: CASSLPTGGKGQETQYF. DNA for the CDR3: TGTGCCAGCAGTTTACCCACAGGGGGCAAAGGGCAAGAGACCCAGTACTTC.

This chain connects TRBV7-2 to TRBJ1-2; D call uncertain. The V gene's germline CDR1 is SGHTA and CDR2 FQGNSA. V lost 8 bases and J 7 bases, leaving 17 bases between the germline ends. CDR3 length: 13 residues. CDR3 sequence reads: CASRPPSEGGYTF. CDR3 bases: TGTGCCAGCCGTCCCCCAAGTGAGGGTGGCTACACCTTC.

The V gene is TRBV5-6, the J gene TRBJ1-2, with D unclear. V was trimmed by 2 bases and J by 2 bases, leaving 19 bases between them. This CDR3 is 17 amino acids long. The germline CDR1 and CDR2 sequences are SGHDT and YYEEEE. CDR3 sequence reads: CASSLMGIEVRNYGYTF. In DNA form, the CDR3 reads TGTGCCAGCAGCTTAATGGGTATTGAGGTGAGGAACTATGGCTACACCTTC.

V usage is TRBV30 and J usage is TRBJ2-7; D is perhaps TRBD2 (6 bases). V lost 3 bases to trimming and J lost 2 bases, with 8 bases between them. The CDR3 spans 12 residues. The germline CDR1 and CDR2 sequences are GTSNPN and SVGIG (reference sequence). The DNA of the CDR3 is TGTGCCTGGAGGGCTAGCGCCTACGAGCAGTACTTC. Amino acid sequence: CAWRASAYEQYF.

V and J are TRBV4-2 and TRBJ2-1, with 11 bases aligning to TRBD2. The CDR3 runs to 17 residues. Germline CDR1 LGHNA, CDR2 YNFKEQ. J was trimmed by 2 bases and V by 1 base; bases with no gene match: 4. The CDR3 DNA is TGTGCCAGCAGCCAAGCCAAACTAGCGGGGGCCTACAATGAGCAGTTCTTC. Translated: CASSQAKLAGAYNEQFF.

The chain couples TRBV3-1 (or the pseudogene TRBV3-2) to TRBJ1-1; a weak D match, TRBD1 (5 bases). Trimming pared 4 bases from V and 4 bases from J, leaving 13 bases between. Germline V CDR1 and CDR2: LGHDT, YNNKEL (reference sequence). The CDR3 loop spans 14 amino acids. CDR3: CASSPLGGSTEAFF. DNA for the CDR3: TGTGCCAGCAGCCCGTTGGGGGGATCCACTGAAGCTTTCTTT.

V is TRBV5-6 and J is TRBJ2-3; D could derive from TRBD1 or TRBD2 (5 bases each). The V gene's germline CDR1 is SGHDT and CDR2 YYEEEE. The V end lost 3 bases, the J end lost 3 bases, and 8 bases lay between the germline ends. This CDR3 spans 13 amino acids. CDR3 protein: CASSWGTTDTQYF. CDR3 DNA sequence: TGTGCCAGCAGCTGGGGGACGACAGATACGCAGTATTTT.

The gene calls are TRBV2 and TRBJ1-1; 7 bases are shared with TRBD1. Germline CDR1 SNHLY, CDR2 FYNNEI. V was clipped by 8 bases and J by 0 bases; unmatched bases: 6. This CDR3 region has 14 residues. The CDR3 nucleotides read TGTGCCAGCGGGACAGTCCTCATGAACACTGAAGCTTTCTTT. Protein: CASGTVLMNTEAFF. Based on the CDR3 plus reference TRBV2 and TRBJ1-1, the full variable domain is EPEVTQTPSHQVTQMGQEVILRCVPISNHLYFYWYRQILGQKVEFLVSFYNNEISEKSEIFDDQFSVERPDGSNFTLKIRSTKLEDSAMYFCASGTVLMNTEAFFGQGTRLTVV.

The chain links TRBV7-9 to TRBJ1-6; 10 nucleotides align to TRBD1. This CDR3 contains 17 residues. Germline V gene lookup returns CDR1 SEHNR and CDR2 FQNEAQ (reference sequence). Germline trimming cut 3 bases from V and 6 bases from J; bases unmatched to any gene: 8. CDR3 sequence reads: CASSLPGQGLSNSPLHF. DNA of the CDR3: TGTGCCAGCAGCTTGCCGGGACAGGGGTTAAGTAATTCACCCCTCCACTTT.

The rearrangement links TRBV9 to TRBJ2-5; TRBD1 or TRBD2 may be the D gene (7 bases each). Trimming pared 4 bases from V and 4 bases from J, leaving 32 bases between. This CDR3 comprises 20 residues. Germline lookup yields CDR1 SGDLS and CDR2 YYNGEE. The CDR3 nucleotides are TGTGCCAGCAGCTCACCGACAGGCGGGGGAGGGGGCGTGGGTCGAGAGACCCAGTACTTC. Translating it yields CASSSPTGGGGGVGRETQYF. Full variable domain (remainder filled in from reference TRBV9 and TRBJ2-5): DSGVTQTPKHLITATGQRVTLRCSPRSGDLSVYWYQQSLDQGLQFLIQYYNGEERAKGNILERFSAQQFPDLHSELNLSSLELGDSALYFCASSSPTGGGGGVGRETQYFGPGTRLLVL.

The count of this clone is one. The J gene is TRBJ1-2, the V gene TRBV27; possibly TRBD1 for D (6 bases). The germline V gene encodes CDR1 MNHEY and CDR2 SMNVEV (reference sequence). The CDR3 sequence is 15 residues long. V lost 3 bases to trimming and J lost 2 bases, with 13 bases between them. CDR3: CASSFGLGGNYGYTF. The CDR3 DNA follows: TGTGCCAGCAGTTTTGGGTTAGGGGGAAACTATGGCTACACCTTC.